Shown below are 25 T cell receptor beta chains from a single sample sequenced in a study of response to subunit inactivated influenza vaccine. TCRdb used MiXCR to reprocess the RT-PCR reads, holding one entry per CDR3 protein. This sample has about 500,000 distinct CDR3 sequences; 15% to 20% occur once, and the top ten carry about 3%. The source was CD4+ T cells sorted from PBMCs, collected less than 30 months after vaccination. All receptors come from a man between 50 and 70 years old who received an inactivated influenza vaccine.

The V and J genes are TRBV29-1 and TRBJ2-1; 10 bases match TRBD1. With 6 bases clipped from V and 2 bases from J, the junction kept 7 bases outside the gene matches. CDR3 size: 15 residues. Germline assignment: CDR1 SQVTM and CDR2 ANQGSEA. The CDR3 DNA is TGCAGCGTCCCCGGGACAGGGGCTACCTACAATGAGCAGTTCTTC. It encodes CSVPGTGATYNEQFF.

The chain has TRBV7-2 and TRBJ2-3; D is uncertain. V lost 5 bases to trimming and J lost 0 bases, with 15 bases between them. Germline V lookup: CDR1 SGHTA, CDR2 FQGNSA. The CDR3 spans 16 residues. This chain's CDR3 is CASSVLPTGSTDTQYF. CDR3 bases: TGTGCCAGCAGCGTACTACCTACGGGCAGCACAGATACGCAGTATTTT.

This clonotype has more than one count but fewer than ten. The gene calls are TRBV7-3 and TRBJ2-3; 8 nucleotides align to TRBD1. This CDR3 is 14 amino acids long. Germline V gene data show CDR1 as SGHTA and CDR2 as FQGTGA. V shed 4 bases and J 3 bases; nucleotides not matched to a gene: 3. CDR3 sequence (DNA): TGTGCCAGCAGCTCGACAGGGGCAACAGATACGCAGTATTTT. Translating gives CASSSTGATDTQYF.

This clonotype was seen a handful of times. The J gene is TRBJ2-7, the V gene TRBV15; D is ambiguous. V lost 0 bases, J lost 1 base, and 7 bases lay in between. Germline V gene sequence: CDR1 LNHNV, CDR2 YYDKDF (reference sequence). This CDR3 has 14 residues. CDR3 sequence reads: CATSRDVGSYEQYF. The CDR3, as DNA: TGTGCCACCAGCAGAGATGTGGGTTCCTACGAGCAGTACTTC.

This clonotype was seen only a few times. The genes are TRBV6-5 and TRBJ2-3; the match to TRBD2 covers 11 bases. Trimming cost V 0 bases and J 5 bases; bases outside gene matches: 4. This CDR3 is 16 amino acids long. CDR1 and CDR2 from the germline V gene are MNHEY and SVGAGI. The CDR3, as DNA: TGTGCCAGCAGTTACTCTCTAGCGGGGGGCCAAGATACGCAGTATTTT. Translating it yields CASSYSLAGGQDTQYF.

This clonotype was observed a few times. The V gene is TRBV28, the J gene TRBJ1-1, with a weak D call TRBD1 (5 bases). V lost 4 bases, J lost 11 bases, and 11 bases lay in between. There are 11 residues in the CDR3. Per the germline V gene, CDR1 is MDHEN and CDR2 is SYDVKM. CDR3 nucleotides: TGTGCCAGCAGTTCCATGGGACTGGCTTTCTTT. Its protein product is CASSSMGLAFF.

This clonotype was seen many times. The chain joins TRBV29-1 to TRBJ2-3; D is ambiguous. V gave up 6 bases and J gave up 2 bases, with 12 bases separating them. The CDR3 has 13 residues. CDR1 is SQVTM, CDR2 ANQGSEA, per germline. The chain's CDR3 is CSVWEQNTDTQYF. CDR3 nucleotides: TGCAGCGTCTGGGAACAGAACACAGATACGCAGTATTTT.

This clonotype was counted many times. This rearrangement joins TRBV5-1 to TRBJ1-1; 10 positions agree with TRBD1. CDR1 and CDR2 (germline): SGHRS, YFSETQ. Germline trimming cut 3 bases from V and 1 base from J; bases unmatched to any gene: 3. The CDR3 is 15 amino acids. CDR3 protein: CASSSTGGPNTEAFF. As DNA, the CDR3 is TGCGCCAGCAGCTCGACAGGGGGCCCGAACACTGAAGCTTTCTTT.

V usage is TRBV5-1 and J usage is TRBJ2-3; 10 nucleotides agree with TRBD2. This CDR3 is built from 15 residues. V shed 4 bases and J 4 bases; nucleotides not matched to a gene: 6. CDR1 and CDR2 from the germline V gene are SGHRS and YFSETQ. This CDR3 reads CASSGTSGAADTQYF. As DNA, the CDR3 is TGCGCCAGCAGCGGAACTAGCGGGGCGGCAGATACGCAGTATTTT.

The table lists this clonotype with a few counts. The gene calls are TRBV20-1 and TRBJ2-4, with TRBD2 matching over 10 bases. V dropped 0 bases and J dropped 0; count of bases not matched to a gene: 8. This CDR3 is 18 amino acids long. Germline CDR1 and CDR2: DFQATT and SNEGSKA (reference sequence). The CDR3 spells CSARDTGTSAIAKNIQYF. Here the CDR3 DNA reads TGCAGTGCTAGAGATACCGGGACTAGCGCCATAGCCAAAAACATTCAGTACTTC.

The chain is built from TRBV28 and TRBJ2-1; D may correspond to TRBD1 or TRBD2 (5 bases each). Per germline, CDR1 MDHEN and CDR2 SYDVKM. The length of the CDR3 is 15 residues. V was shortened by 3 bases and J by 9 bases, with 18 bases between the two germline ends. DNA for the CDR3: TGTGCCAGCAGTTTCTCCGGGACCCCGCTTGCTGAGCAGTTCTTC. Protein: CASSFSGTPLAEQFF.

The chain couples TRBV7-9 to TRBJ2-5; D is perhaps TRBD1 (6 bases). CDR1 and CDR2 from the germline V gene are SEHNR and FQNEAQ (reference sequence). The V end lost 5 bases, the J end lost 1 base, and 17 bases lay between the germline ends. There are 16 residues in the CDR3. The CDR3: CASSRRRQVIQETQYF. DNA of the CDR3: TGTGCCAGCAGCCGCCGAAGACAGGTGATCCAAGAGACCCAGTACTTC. The full variable domain, with the rest looked up from reference TRBV7-9 and TRBJ2-5, is DTGVSQNPRHKITKRGQNVTFRCDPISEHNRLYWYRQTLGQGPEFLTYFQNEAQLEKSRLLSDRFSAERPKGSFSTLEIQRTEQGDSAMYLCASSRRRQVIQETQYFGPGTRLLVL.

This clonotype has only one observation. The V call is TRBV4-1, the J call TRBJ2-7; 11 nucleotides align to TRBD2. The junction had 6 bases not matched to a gene; V was cut back by 2 bases and J by 6 bases. There are 15 residues in the CDR3. Germline assignment: CDR1 MGHRA and CDR2 YSYEKL. DNA of the CDR3: TGCGCCAGCAGCCAATACATAGCGGGGGGGCGCGAGCAGTACTTC. The encoded protein is CASSQYIAGGREQYF.

This clonotype occurred a few times. This sequence joins TRBV28 and TRBJ2-5, with 12 bases identical to TRBD2. CDR1 and CDR2 from the germline V gene are MDHEN and SYDVKM. V dropped 4 bases and J dropped 5; count of bases not matched to a gene: 11. This CDR3 region has 17 residues. The CDR3 region has the DNA TGTGCCAGCAGTTCTATACTAGCGGGAGGCAGGAAGGAGACCCAGTACTTC. Its protein is CASSSILAGGRKETQYF.

This clonotype has a count of ten or more. The chain combines TRBV4-3 with TRBJ2-1; TRBD2 matches at 14 bases. CDR3 length: 15 amino acids. The germline V gene has CDR1 LGHNA and CDR2 YSLEER. V shed 4 bases and J 6 bases; nucleotides not matched to a gene: 2. The CDR3 DNA sequence: TGCGCCAGCAGCCCAGGGACTAGCGGGAGCAATGAGCAGTTCTTC. Translation gives CASSPGTSGSNEQFF.

The chain carries TRBV5-1 and TRBJ2-2, with TRBD1 matching 7 bases. Trimming at V came to 5 bases and at J to 4 bases, leaving 5 bases not matched to a gene. Germline CDR1 reads SGHRS; CDR2 reads YFSETQ. This CDR3 has 14 residues. CDR3 sequence reads: CASRGQDVTGELFF. For the CDR3, the DNA is TGCGCCAGCAGAGGACAGGACGTCACCGGGGAGCTGTTTTTT.

This clonotype was found a few times. V and J are TRBV19 and TRBJ2-3; weak D call: TRBD2 (6 bases). V was clipped by 6 bases and J by 8 bases, with 18 bases between them. The CDR3 length is 14 residues. Germline lookup yields CDR1 LNHDA and CDR2 SQIVND (reference sequence). CDR3 sequence reads: CASRSSGFMSTQYF. In DNA, the CDR3 is TGTGCCAGTAGGAGTAGCGGATTTATGAGTACGCAGTATTTT. Combining the CDR3 with reference TRBV19 and TRBJ2-3 gives the whole variable domain DGGITQSPKYLFRKEGQNVTLSCEQNLNHDAMYWYRQDPGQGLRLIYYSQIVNDFQKGDIAEGYSVSREKKESFPLTVTSAQKNPTAFYLCASRSSGFMSTQYFGPGTRLTVL.

In its sample, this clonotype was seen many times. V and J are TRBV5-5 and TRBJ1-4; the match to TRBD1 covers 7 bases. The CDR3 runs to 14 residues. Unmatched junction bases numbered 3, after V lost 3 bases and J lost 4 bases. Germline V gene sequence: CDR1 SGHKS, CDR2 YYEKEE (reference sequence). As DNA, the CDR3 is TGTGCCAGCAGCTGGGGACAGCTTAATGAAAAACTGTTTTTT. Protein: CASSWGQLNEKLFF.

The chain links TRBV30 to TRBJ2-3, with D uncertain. This CDR3 has 12 residues. V was trimmed by 0 bases and J by 1 base, leaving 2 bases between them. Germline assignment: CDR1 GTSNPN and CDR2 SVGIG (reference sequence). CDR3 coding DNA: TGTGCCTGGAGTGTAGGCACAGATACGCAGTATTTT. Protein sequence: CAWSVGTDTQYF. Based on the CDR3 plus reference TRBV30 and TRBJ2-3, the full variable domain is SQTIHQWPATLVQPVGSPLSLECTVEGTSNPNLYWYRQAAGRGLQLLFYSVGIGQISSEVPQNLSASRPQDRQFILSSKKLLLSDSGFYLCAWSVGTDTQYFGPGTRLTVL.

The chain carries TRBV6-1 and TRBJ2-1; D is uncertain. Trimming took off 8 bases at V and 4 bases at J, with 15 bases between the two ends. CDR1 MNHNS and CDR2 SASEGT come from the germline V gene. The CDR3 length is 14 residues. CDR3 amino acids: CASAGRRSYNEQFF. In DNA, the CDR3 is TGTGCCAGCGCCGGAAGGCGGAGTTACAATGAGCAGTTCTTC.

This clonotype was counted between two and nine times. The chain has TRBV12-3 or TRBV12-4 and TRBJ2-7; 9 bases map to TRBD2. The junction had 5 bases not matched to a gene; V was cut back by 6 bases and J by 2 bases. This CDR3 has 14 amino acids. CDR3 in amino acids: CASSHGTSTYEQYF. DNA for the CDR3: TGTGCCAGCAGCCACGGGACTAGCACCTACGAGCAGTACTTC.

This clonotype occurred a few times. The CDR3 DNA is TGTGCCAGCAGTTCTCAAGCGGGGGGTTTGGATACGCAGTATTTT. Its translation is CASSSQAGGLDTQYF. The rearrangement links TRBV6-2 or TRBV6-3 to TRBJ2-3; the match to TRBD2 covers 9 bases. The CDR3 sequence is 15 residues long. The trim removed 4 bases at V and 6 bases at J, leaving 8 bases unmatched. The germline CDR1 and CDR2 sequences are MNHEY and SVGEGT.

This clonotype was seen many times. CDR3 bases: TGCGCCAGCAGCGGCTGGACAGGGGAAGGGCAGTTCTTC. Protein: CASSGWTGEGQFF. V gene TRBV4-1 combines with J gene TRBJ2-1, with 9 bases identical to TRBD1. CDR1 and CDR2 (germline): MGHRA, YSYEKL. CDR3 length equals 13 residues. V lost 5 bases and J lost 12; bases outside the gene matches: 8.

The genes are TRBV3-1 and TRBJ2-7; tentatively, D is TRBD1 (6 bases). V lost 3 bases and J 2 bases, leaving 14 bases between the germline ends. CDR3 length: 15 residues. Germline V gene sequence: CDR1 LGHDT, CDR2 YNNKEL (reference sequence). The CDR3 coding sequence is TGTGCCAGCAGCCAGCTCGGGACAAGGGCCTACGAGCAGTACTTC. It translates to CASSQLGTRAYEQYF.

The gene calls are TRBV4-1 and TRBJ2-7, with TRBD2 identical over 8 bases. V lost 5 bases and J lost 3; bases outside the gene matches: 9. This CDR3 contains 15 residues. The V gene's germline CDR1 is MGHRA and CDR2 YSYEKL. As DNA, the CDR3 is TGCGCCAGCAGCTCGCAAACCAGCGGGGGCTACGAGCAGTACTTC. Protein sequence: CASSSQTSGGYEQYF.